The 30 T cell receptor beta chains presented below share a single source sample, sequenced in a study of human CD8 memory T cell subsets. Libraries targeted TCR beta using 5' RACE with UMIs. TCRdb re-called the 5' RACE reads; every CDR3 protein appears as one record, without DNA. The sample totals over 3,500 distinct CDR3 sequences. Sequences were obtained from CD8+ T cells from PBMCs. These receptors originate from a human donor in good health.

The chain uses TRBV6-5 and TRBJ2-2. Germline CDR1 MNHEY, CDR2 SVGAGI. The CDR3 contains 16 residues. The CDR3: CASGPRTRGYAGELFF.

According to its frequency, this clonotype is medium-sized (0.01 to 0.1%). The rearrangement joins TRBV2 to TRBJ1-4. Germline CDR1 reads SNHLY; CDR2 reads FYNNEI. The CDR3 spans 14 residues. CDR3 sequence: CASSEGSTNEKLFF.

This clonotype counts as medium-sized by frequency. The rearrangement links TRBV7-9 to TRBJ2-3; TCRdb outputs TRBD1, but without DNA this stays unchecked. The CDR3 length is 14 residues. The V gene's germline CDR1 is SEHNR and CDR2 FQNEAQ (reference sequence). The CDR3: CASSLGQSTDTQYF. The full variable domain, in which reference TRBV7-9 and TRBJ2-3 provide the parts outside the CDR3, is DTGVSQNPRHKITKRGQNVTFRCDPISEHNRLYWYRQTLGQGPEFLTYFQNEAQLEKSRLLSDRFSAERPKGSFSTLEIQRTEQGDSAMYLCASSLGQSTDTQYFGPGTRLTVL.

The chain carries TRBV25-1 and TRBJ2-6. The CDR3 is made up of 15 amino acids. Germline lookup yields CDR1 MGHDK and CDR2 SYGVNS. This CDR3 reads CASSEESSGANVLTF.

This clonotype is deemed large by its frequency. V gene TRBV28 combines with J gene TRBJ2-4; TCRdb calls TRBD1, which cannot be checked without DNA. This CDR3 is built from 16 residues. From germline, CDR1 is MDHEN and CDR2 SYDVKM. The CDR3 sequence: CASSRMGSYSGNIQYF.

CDR3 amino acids: CASNDGQETQYF. This chain links TRBV7-6 with TRBJ2-5. This CDR3 contains 12 residues. CDR1 is SGHVS and CDR2 is FNYEAQ in the germline V gene.

The chain has TRBV5-1 and TRBJ2-2. The CDR3 sequence is 16 residues long. Germline V CDR1 and CDR2: SGHRS, YFSETQ. CDR3 loop: CASSWTGLGETGELFF.

This chain uses TRBV12-3 or TRBV12-4 with TRBJ2-1; there is no DNA to check the TCRdb D call of TRBD2. The CDR3 sequence is 18 residues long. The CDR3 here is CASSQGLAGGLSYNEQFF.

The chain has TRBV28 and TRBJ2-7; TCRdb's assignment of TRBD2 cannot be checked, as there is no DNA. Germline V gives CDR1 MDHEN, CDR2 SYDVKM. CDR3 length equals 18 residues. CDR3: CASSSRGLQRTSPYEQYF.

Measured by frequency, this clonotype is medium-sized. The V call is TRBV2, the J call TRBJ1-5; TCRdb indicates TRBD1, and absent DNA this call remains unverified. Germline CDR1 reads SNHLY; CDR2 reads FYNNEI. This CDR3 is built from 16 residues. The CDR3 reads CASSGIVRGSNQPQHF.

Frequency places this clonotype as medium-sized. This chain connects TRBV2 to TRBJ1-1. The CDR3 runs 13 residues. CDR1 is SNHLY, CDR2 FYNNEI, per germline. The CDR3 region is CASSLGPRTEAFF.

This clonotype counts as large (0.1 to 1%) by frequency. The rearrangement links TRBV19 to TRBJ2-1; TCRdb names TRBD1, which stays unverified in the absence of DNA. Germline V CDR1 and CDR2: LNHDA, SQIVND (reference sequence). This CDR3 has 16 residues. The CDR3 loop reads CSLGESPLYVDNEQFF.

The V gene is TRBV9, the J gene TRBJ1-5; the D call from TCRdb, TRBD1, cannot be confirmed without DNA. The CDR3 spans 16 residues. Germline CDR1 SGDLS, CDR2 YYNGEE. Here the CDR3 reads CASSSGTGSLNQPQHF.

According to its frequency, this clonotype is large (0.1 to 1%). The rearrangement links TRBV6-2 or TRBV6-3 to TRBJ2-1; TCRdb picks TRBD2, but there is no DNA to check that call. Germline V gene sequence: CDR1 MNHEY, CDR2 SVGEGT. CDR3 length equals 16 residues. The CDR3: CASSWSPGLAYNEQFF.

This clonotype is identified as medium-sized from frequency. The chain uses TRBV2 and TRBJ1-1. Looked up from germline, CDR1 is SNHLY and CDR2 is FYNNEI. The CDR3 loop spans 11 amino acids. CDR3 sequence reads: CVQSPNTEAFF.

Frequency places this clonotype as hyperexpanded. The chain is built from TRBV7-8 and TRBJ2-7; without DNA, the TCRdb call of TRBD1 cannot be checked. The CDR3 sequence is 14 residues long. CDR1 is SGHVS, CDR2 FQNEAQ, per germline. CDR3 region: CASSLDYAPYEQYF.

The chain is built from TRBV27 and TRBJ2-7; TCRdb's D call of TRBD1 is untestable without DNA. The CDR3 length is 15 residues. Germline loops: CDR1 MNHEY, CDR2 SMNVEV (reference sequence). The CDR3 sequence is CASSLDRGSVAEQYF.

This chain links TRBV27 with TRBJ2-7. Germline V CDR1 and CDR2: MNHEY, SMNVEV (reference sequence). This CDR3 is built from 11 residues. CDR3 protein: CASSTAYEQYF.

This clonotype is classed as medium-sized by frequency. The J gene is TRBJ2-1, the V gene TRBV7-2; without DNA, the TCRdb call of TRBD2 cannot be checked. The CDR3 length is 14 residues. Germline V gives CDR1 SGHTA, CDR2 FQGNSA. The CDR3 spells CASSLGLAGFEQFF.

This clonotype is classed as medium-sized (0.01 to 0.1%) by frequency. The chain employs TRBV2 and TRBJ2-1; TCRdb gives TRBD1 as the D gene, but with no DNA this cannot be confirmed. CDR1 SNHLY and CDR2 FYNNEI come from the germline V gene. The length of the CDR3 is 15 residues. The CDR3 loop is CASSESRLGRNEQFF.

This clonotype is classed as medium-sized (0.01 to 0.1%) by frequency. V usage is TRBV7-9 and J usage is TRBJ2-2; TCRdb calls TRBD1, which cannot be checked without DNA. CDR3 length equals 15 residues. Germline V gene lookup returns CDR1 SEHNR and CDR2 FQNEAQ (reference sequence). The CDR3 sequence: CASSLDAGRTGELFF.

The rearrangement uses TRBV11-2 and TRBJ2-1. The CDR3 has 15 amino acids. CDR1 and CDR2 (germline): SGHAT, FQNNGV. The CDR3 sequence is CASRTYRTSYNEQFF.

The chain combines TRBV7-6 with TRBJ2-7; TCRdb outputs TRBD2, but without DNA this stays unchecked. The CDR3 extends over 14 amino acids. Germline-derived CDR1 and CDR2 are SGHVS and FNYEAQ. The CDR3 region is CASSLRGDQYEQYF. Drawing the rest from reference TRBV7-6 and TRBJ2-7, the complete variable domain is GAGVSQSPRYKVTKRGQDVALRCDPISGHVSLYWYRQALGQGPEFLTYFNYEAQQDKSGLPNDRFSAERPEGSISTLTIQRTEQRDSAMYRCASSLRGDQYEQYFGPGTRLTVT.

The V and J genes are TRBV18 and TRBJ2-1; as DNA is missing, the TRBD2 call by TCRdb cannot be tested. From germline, CDR1 is KGHSH and CDR2 LQKENI. The CDR3 covers 17 residues. The CDR3 spells CASSPYPGGAEGNEQFF. The whole variable domain, filled in from reference TRBV18 and TRBJ2-1, reads NAGVMQNPRHLVRRRGQEARLRCSPMKGHSHVYWYRQLPEEGLKFMVYLQKENIIDESGMPKERFSAEFPKEGPSILRIQQVVRGDSAAYFCASSPYPGGAEGNEQFFGPGTRLTVL.

The chain couples TRBV19 to TRBJ1-5; no DNA is available, so the TRBD1 call from TCRdb remains unchecked. CDR1 is LNHDA and CDR2 is SQIVND in the germline V gene (reference sequence). This CDR3 contains 13 residues. The CDR3 is CASSIGQGQPQHF.

The rearrangement links TRBV7-9 to TRBJ2-1; TCRdb's D gene call, TRBD2, goes unchecked for lack of DNA. The CDR3 length is 15 residues. Germline V gene lookup returns CDR1 SEHNR and CDR2 FQNEAQ (reference sequence). This CDR3 reads CASSRGSADYNEQFF.

The chain couples TRBV5-4 to TRBJ2-3; the TRBD1 assignment by TCRdb is unverifiable without DNA. This CDR3 is built from 17 residues. Germline-derived CDR1 and CDR2 are SGHNT and YYREEE (reference sequence). CDR3 amino acids: CASSLARYRASADTQYF.

This sequence joins TRBV5-5 and TRBJ2-7. The length of the CDR3 is 13 residues. Germline V gene lookup returns CDR1 SGHKS and CDR2 YYEKEE (reference sequence). CDR3 in amino acids: CASSEGRAYEQYF. The full variable domain, in which reference TRBV5-5 and TRBJ2-7 provide the parts outside the CDR3, is DAGVTQSPTHLIKTRGQQVTLRCSPISGHKSVSWYQQVLGQGPQFIFQYYEKEERGRGNFPDRFSARQFPNYSSELNVNALLLGDSALYLCASSEGRAYEQYFGPGTRLTVT.

This chain joins TRBV7-9 and TRBJ2-1; TCRdb returns TRBD1, unconfirmable since there is no DNA. The CDR3 totals 12 residues. In germline, CDR1 is SEHNR, CDR2 FQNEAQ (reference sequence). CDR3 protein: CASSQGRNEQFF.

J is TRBJ1-1 and V is TRBV27; the D call of TRBD1 rests on TCRdb alone, since no DNA is present to check it. Germline V gene data show CDR1 as MNHEY and CDR2 as SMNVEV (reference sequence). This CDR3 is 13 amino acids long. CDR3 residues: CASSGPGTQEAFF.